This T cell receptor (beta chain) was retrieved from a study of T cell clones after liver transplantation. Overall study context: Three of the eight recipients were HCV-positive; the rest had non-autoimmune, non-viral transplant indications. General observations from the study: Compared with third party-reactive sequences, donor-reactive ones declined more, independent of withdrawal success. Low donor cell numbers restricted donor-reactive repertoire measurement in two subjects.

A word on this clone: Antigen specificity is unknown.

The V gene's germline CDR1 is LNHDA and CDR2 SQIVND (reference sequence). V lost 1 base and J lost 2, with 9 bases in between. The CDR3 covers 15 residues. Only in-frame clones appear in the TCRdb table, and some are missing; sequencing was by immunoSEQ multiplex PCR. This sample carries some 45,000 clones, approximately 86% of them seen once, and the ten largest clones take about 2.6%. The sample here was CD4+ T cells from blood, taken 24 months after liver transplant. The chain combines TRBV19 with TRBJ1-5; no firm D call. This TCR came from a human patient who received a liver transplant. Among the T cells, some may be from the graft donor. The CDR3 sequence: CASSIGGGGNQPQHF. CDR3 nucleotides: TGTGCCAGTAGTATAGGAGGAGGCGGCAATCAGCCCCAGCATTTT.